This TCR beta chain originates from a study of vaccination and CD4 T cells after COVID-19. Study-wide background: Cells were stimulated with overlapping spike peptide pools from SARS-CoV-2, HCoV-NL63, HCoV-OC43 and HCoV-229E. Study observations and caveats: The great majority, 304 of 307 vaccine-specific clones, proved spike mono-reactive in convalescent patients.

Scientists ran DNA taken from cultured CD4+ T cells through the Oncomine TCR Beta short-read assay for sequencing. Genomic DNA was isolated from CD4+ T cells that had been cultured. TCRdb re-called the PCR reads through MiXCR, storing one row per CDR3 protein. The table includes 8,000 to 9,500 distinct CDR3 sequences, roughly a third detected once. The CDR3 is made up of 16 amino acids. Trimming cost V 3 bases and J 2 bases; bases outside gene matches: 4. Germline loops: CDR1 DFQATT, CDR2 SNEGSKA (reference sequence). This clonotype was seen a few times. The antigen remains undetermined. Treatment in this sample: roughly 10-day PBMC culture with coronavirus spike peptide pools or control peptides (ViraFEST assay). Unexposed donor CD4+ T cells predated the COVID-19 pandemic, collected 2011-2018. Cells permitting, SARS-CoV-2 S/N served as probes for unexposed-donor CD4+ T cells, and four cold-coronavirus spikes did too.

The sample was CD4+ T cells from blood, cultured in vitro. This TCR derives from a human donor in good health. J is TRBJ2-6 and V is TRBV20-1, with 10 bases aligning to TRBD2. The CDR3 DNA follows: TGCAGTGCTAGTCTCCTAGCGGGAGCTGGGGCCAACGTCCTGACTTTC. Translation: CSASLLAGAGANVLTF.